This T cell receptor beta chain was found in a study of CD8 T cells in ankylosing spondylitis. General observations from the study: Made up of 7 to 9 highly homologous variants, a TCR beta motif appeared characteristic of ankylosing spondylitis blood. Peripheral blood held disease-linked clones only at relatively low frequency, and these were CD8+.

As the method for making TCR beta libraries, quantitative 5'-RACE with molecular barcodes was used. TCRdb re-called the 5' RACE reads with MiXCR, one entry per CDR3 protein. The sample gives approximately 180,000 distinct CDR3 sequences, 18% of which show up once; approximately 4% is in the top ten. This clonotype was observed at least ten times. Its antigen remains unidentified. V was trimmed by 1 base and J by 7 bases, leaving 11 bases between them. The CDR3 has 14 amino acids. CDR1 is SGHKS, CDR2 YYEKEE, per germline (reference sequence). The sequence was collected from a male donor aged 5-29 years with ankylosing spondylitis or in good health (not recorded which). The chain employs TRBV5-5 and TRBJ1-4; perhaps TRBD1 as D (5 bases). Sequenced: blood, either unsorted or a sorted T cell fraction (not recorded which). The CDR3 protein is CASSLQSQGEKLFF. Written as DNA, the CDR3 is TGTGCCAGCAGCTTGCAGAGCCAGGGTGAAAAACTGTTTTTT.